This paragraph covers one T cell receptor beta chain sequence. Its antigen is undetermined. There are 14 residues in the CDR3. CDR1 and CDR2 from the germline V gene are LNHDA and SQIVND (reference sequence). The ends were cut back, 3 bases at V and 2 bases at J, with 11 bases in the middle. Each CDR3 protein is one row after TCRdb ran MiXCR on the reads. The table records hundreds of thousands of distinct CDR3 sequences, 40% to 50% of them present only once. The sample belongs to a study of T cell repertoires in cytomegalovirus infection. In the study overall: It was recently identified HLA-C-restricted and well-studied HLA-B-restricted CMV epitopes that the study used. TCR beta signatures that were public indicated CMV infection and matching HLA type.

General observations from the study: HLA-C-restricted CMV clonotypes gave the most frequent clonotype in two of eight donors. Individuals carrying CMV plus the relevant HLA were identified by cumulative frequency of public TCR beta families.

This TCR was sampled from a human donor in good health (CMV status not recorded). Some clones in this sample may be carry-over from other donors' samples. This rearrangement joins TRBV19 to TRBJ2-7, with D possibly TRBD1 on 6 matching bases. This material consisted of cultured PBMCs, taken from culture after CMV antigen stimulation. CDR3: CASSISTGPYEQYF. The CDR3 DNA sequence: TGTGCCAGTAGTATTAGTACAGGGCCCTACGAGCAGTACTTC.